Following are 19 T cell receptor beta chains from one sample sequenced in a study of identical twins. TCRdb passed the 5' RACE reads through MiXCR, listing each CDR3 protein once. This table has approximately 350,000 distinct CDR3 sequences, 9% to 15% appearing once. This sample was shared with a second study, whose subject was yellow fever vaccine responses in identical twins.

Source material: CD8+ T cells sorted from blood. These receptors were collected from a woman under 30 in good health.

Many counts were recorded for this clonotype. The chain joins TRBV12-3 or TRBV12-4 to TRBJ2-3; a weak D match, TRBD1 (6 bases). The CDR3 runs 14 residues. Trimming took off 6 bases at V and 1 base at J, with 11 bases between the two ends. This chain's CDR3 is CASSSQGGTDTQYF. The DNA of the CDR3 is TGTGCCAGCAGCTCACAGGGTGGCACAGATACGCAGTATTTT.

CDR3 region: CASTTPGLHYEQYF. The CDR3 nucleotides are TGTGCCAGCACCACCCCAGGCCTACACTACGAGCAGTACTTC. The rearrangement uses TRBV28 and TRBJ2-7, with D hard to call. Germline V CDR1 and CDR2: MDHEN, SYDVKM. The CDR3 contains 14 residues. V was shortened by 7 bases and J by 3 bases, with 16 bases between the two germline ends.

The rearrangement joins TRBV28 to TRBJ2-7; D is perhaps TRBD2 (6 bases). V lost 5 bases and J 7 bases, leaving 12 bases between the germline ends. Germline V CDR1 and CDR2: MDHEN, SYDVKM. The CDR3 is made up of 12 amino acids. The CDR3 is CASSREYREQYF. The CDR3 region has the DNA TGTGCCAGCAGTCGGGAGTACCGGGAGCAGTACTTC. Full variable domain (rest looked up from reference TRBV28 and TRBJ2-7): DVKVTQSSRYLVKRTGEKVFLECVQDMDHENMFWYRQDPGLGLRLIYFSYDVKMKEKGDIPEGYSVSREKKERFSLILESASTNQTSMYLCASSREYREQYFGPGTRLTVT.

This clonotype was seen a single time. CDR3: CASSAAGGQQETQYF. Here the CDR3 DNA reads TGCGCCAGCAGCGCAGCGGGGGGCCAACAAGAGACCCAGTACTTC. This chain uses TRBV10-2 with TRBJ2-5; 9 bases are shared with TRBD2. J gave up 2 bases and V 6 bases, and 7 bases lay outside the gene matches. CDR1 is WSHSY and CDR2 is SAAADI in the germline V gene. CDR3 length: 15 residues.

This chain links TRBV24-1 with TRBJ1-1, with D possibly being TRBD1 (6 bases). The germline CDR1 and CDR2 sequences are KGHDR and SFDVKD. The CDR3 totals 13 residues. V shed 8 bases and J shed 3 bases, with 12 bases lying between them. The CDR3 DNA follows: TGTGCCACCAAAAAGACAGGATACACTGAAGCTTTCTTT. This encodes CATKKTGYTEAFF.

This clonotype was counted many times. In nucleotides, the CDR3 is TGTGCCAGCAGCTTGGTCGTTTCGAAGGAGACCCAGTACTTC. It specifies CASSLVVSKETQYF. The gene calls are TRBV7-9 and TRBJ2-5; D gene unclear. CDR3 length: 14 residues. V was cut by 3 bases and J by 5 bases, with 13 bases left in between. The V gene's germline CDR1 is SEHNR and CDR2 FQNEAQ (reference sequence).

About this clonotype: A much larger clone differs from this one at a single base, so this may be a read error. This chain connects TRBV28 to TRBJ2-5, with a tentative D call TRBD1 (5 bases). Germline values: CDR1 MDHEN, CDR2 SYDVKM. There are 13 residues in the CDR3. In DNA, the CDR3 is TGTGCCAGCAGGAAAAAGACAGAAGAGACCCAGTGCTTC. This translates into CASRKKTEETQCF.

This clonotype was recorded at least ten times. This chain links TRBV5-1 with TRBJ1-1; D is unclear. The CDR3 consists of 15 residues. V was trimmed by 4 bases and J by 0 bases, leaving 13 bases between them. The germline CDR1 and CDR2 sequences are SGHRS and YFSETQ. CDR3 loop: CASSEGRVLNTEAFF. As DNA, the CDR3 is TGCGCCAGCAGCGAAGGGAGGGTCTTGAACACTGAAGCTTTCTTT.

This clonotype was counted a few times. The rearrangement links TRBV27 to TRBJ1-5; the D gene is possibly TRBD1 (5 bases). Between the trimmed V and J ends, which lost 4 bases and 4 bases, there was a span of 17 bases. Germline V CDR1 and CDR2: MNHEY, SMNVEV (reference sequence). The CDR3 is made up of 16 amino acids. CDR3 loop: CASSSEPGRRNQPQHF. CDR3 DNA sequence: TGTGCCAGCAGTTCCGAACCGGGACGGAGAAATCAGCCCCAGCATTTT.

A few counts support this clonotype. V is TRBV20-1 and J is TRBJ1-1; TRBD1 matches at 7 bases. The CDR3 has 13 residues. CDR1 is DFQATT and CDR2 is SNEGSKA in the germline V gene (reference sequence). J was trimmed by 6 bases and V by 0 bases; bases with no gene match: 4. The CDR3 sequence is CSARDPRGPEAFF. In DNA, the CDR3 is TGCAGTGCTAGAGATCCTAGGGGGCCTGAAGCTTTCTTT.

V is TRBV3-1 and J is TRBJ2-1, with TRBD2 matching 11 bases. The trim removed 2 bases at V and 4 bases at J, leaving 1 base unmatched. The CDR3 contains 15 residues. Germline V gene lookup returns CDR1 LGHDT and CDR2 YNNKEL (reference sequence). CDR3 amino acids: CASSQRLAGYNEQFF. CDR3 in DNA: TGTGCCAGCAGCCAAAGACTAGCGGGGTACAATGAGCAGTTCTTC.

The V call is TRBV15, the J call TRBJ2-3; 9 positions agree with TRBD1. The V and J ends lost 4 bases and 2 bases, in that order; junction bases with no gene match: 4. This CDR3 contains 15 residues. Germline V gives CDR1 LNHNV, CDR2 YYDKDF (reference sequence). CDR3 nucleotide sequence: TGTGCCACCAGCAAACAGGGGGCCAACACAGATACGCAGTATTTT. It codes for CATSKQGANTDTQYF.

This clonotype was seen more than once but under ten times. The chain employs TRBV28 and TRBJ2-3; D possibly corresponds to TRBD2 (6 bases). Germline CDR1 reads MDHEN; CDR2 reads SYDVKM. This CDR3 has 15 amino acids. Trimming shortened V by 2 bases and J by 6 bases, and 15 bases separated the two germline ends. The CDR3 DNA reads TGTGCCAGCAGTTTACCGGACTATCCTTTGGATACGCAGTATTTT. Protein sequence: CASSLPDYPLDTQYF.

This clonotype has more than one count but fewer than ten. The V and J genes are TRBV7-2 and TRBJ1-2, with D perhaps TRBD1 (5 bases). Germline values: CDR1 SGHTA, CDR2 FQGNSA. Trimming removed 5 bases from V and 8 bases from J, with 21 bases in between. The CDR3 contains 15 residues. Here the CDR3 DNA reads TGTGCCAGCAGCGCCGTATGGGGGTATCCTATGGGCTACACCTTC. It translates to CASSAVWGYPMGYTF.

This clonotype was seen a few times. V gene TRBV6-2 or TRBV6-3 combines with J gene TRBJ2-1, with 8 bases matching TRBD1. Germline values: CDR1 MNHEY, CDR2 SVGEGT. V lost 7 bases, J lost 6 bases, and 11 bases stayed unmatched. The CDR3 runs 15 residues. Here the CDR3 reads CASTRTGSEANEQFF. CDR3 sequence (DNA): TGTGCCAGCACCCGGACAGGGAGTGAGGCCAATGAGCAGTTCTTC.

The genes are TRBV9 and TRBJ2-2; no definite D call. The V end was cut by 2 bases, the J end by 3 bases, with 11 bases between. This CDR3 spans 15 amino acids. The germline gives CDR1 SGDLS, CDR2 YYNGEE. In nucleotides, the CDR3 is TGTGCCAGCAGCGTCCTAGGCGCGGACACCGGGGAGCTGTTTTTT. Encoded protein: CASSVLGADTGELFF. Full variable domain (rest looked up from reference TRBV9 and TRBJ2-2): DSGVTQTPKHLITATGQRVTLRCSPRSGDLSVYWYQQSLDQGLQFLIQYYNGEERAKGNILERFSAQQFPDLHSELNLSSLELGDSALYFCASSVLGADTGELFFGEGSRLTVL.

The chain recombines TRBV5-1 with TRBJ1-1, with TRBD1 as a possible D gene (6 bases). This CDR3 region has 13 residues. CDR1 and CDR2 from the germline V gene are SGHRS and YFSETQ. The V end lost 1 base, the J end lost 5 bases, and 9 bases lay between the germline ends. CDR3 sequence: CASSLRGKTEAFF. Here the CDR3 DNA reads TGCGCCAGCAGCTTGAGGGGGAAGACTGAAGCTTTCTTT.

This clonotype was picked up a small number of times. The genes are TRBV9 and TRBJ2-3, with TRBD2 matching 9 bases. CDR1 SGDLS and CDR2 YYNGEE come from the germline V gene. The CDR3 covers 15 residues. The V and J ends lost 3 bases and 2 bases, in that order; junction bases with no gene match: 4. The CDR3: CASSAGTSNTDTQYF. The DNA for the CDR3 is TGTGCCAGCAGCGCCGGGACTAGCAACACAGATACGCAGTATTTT.

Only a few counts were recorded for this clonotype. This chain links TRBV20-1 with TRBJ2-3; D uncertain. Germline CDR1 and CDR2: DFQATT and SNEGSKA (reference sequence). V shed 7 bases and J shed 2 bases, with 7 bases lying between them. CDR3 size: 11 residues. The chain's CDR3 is CSGRFTDTQYF. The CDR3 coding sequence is TGCAGTGGGCGGTTCACAGATACGCAGTATTTT.